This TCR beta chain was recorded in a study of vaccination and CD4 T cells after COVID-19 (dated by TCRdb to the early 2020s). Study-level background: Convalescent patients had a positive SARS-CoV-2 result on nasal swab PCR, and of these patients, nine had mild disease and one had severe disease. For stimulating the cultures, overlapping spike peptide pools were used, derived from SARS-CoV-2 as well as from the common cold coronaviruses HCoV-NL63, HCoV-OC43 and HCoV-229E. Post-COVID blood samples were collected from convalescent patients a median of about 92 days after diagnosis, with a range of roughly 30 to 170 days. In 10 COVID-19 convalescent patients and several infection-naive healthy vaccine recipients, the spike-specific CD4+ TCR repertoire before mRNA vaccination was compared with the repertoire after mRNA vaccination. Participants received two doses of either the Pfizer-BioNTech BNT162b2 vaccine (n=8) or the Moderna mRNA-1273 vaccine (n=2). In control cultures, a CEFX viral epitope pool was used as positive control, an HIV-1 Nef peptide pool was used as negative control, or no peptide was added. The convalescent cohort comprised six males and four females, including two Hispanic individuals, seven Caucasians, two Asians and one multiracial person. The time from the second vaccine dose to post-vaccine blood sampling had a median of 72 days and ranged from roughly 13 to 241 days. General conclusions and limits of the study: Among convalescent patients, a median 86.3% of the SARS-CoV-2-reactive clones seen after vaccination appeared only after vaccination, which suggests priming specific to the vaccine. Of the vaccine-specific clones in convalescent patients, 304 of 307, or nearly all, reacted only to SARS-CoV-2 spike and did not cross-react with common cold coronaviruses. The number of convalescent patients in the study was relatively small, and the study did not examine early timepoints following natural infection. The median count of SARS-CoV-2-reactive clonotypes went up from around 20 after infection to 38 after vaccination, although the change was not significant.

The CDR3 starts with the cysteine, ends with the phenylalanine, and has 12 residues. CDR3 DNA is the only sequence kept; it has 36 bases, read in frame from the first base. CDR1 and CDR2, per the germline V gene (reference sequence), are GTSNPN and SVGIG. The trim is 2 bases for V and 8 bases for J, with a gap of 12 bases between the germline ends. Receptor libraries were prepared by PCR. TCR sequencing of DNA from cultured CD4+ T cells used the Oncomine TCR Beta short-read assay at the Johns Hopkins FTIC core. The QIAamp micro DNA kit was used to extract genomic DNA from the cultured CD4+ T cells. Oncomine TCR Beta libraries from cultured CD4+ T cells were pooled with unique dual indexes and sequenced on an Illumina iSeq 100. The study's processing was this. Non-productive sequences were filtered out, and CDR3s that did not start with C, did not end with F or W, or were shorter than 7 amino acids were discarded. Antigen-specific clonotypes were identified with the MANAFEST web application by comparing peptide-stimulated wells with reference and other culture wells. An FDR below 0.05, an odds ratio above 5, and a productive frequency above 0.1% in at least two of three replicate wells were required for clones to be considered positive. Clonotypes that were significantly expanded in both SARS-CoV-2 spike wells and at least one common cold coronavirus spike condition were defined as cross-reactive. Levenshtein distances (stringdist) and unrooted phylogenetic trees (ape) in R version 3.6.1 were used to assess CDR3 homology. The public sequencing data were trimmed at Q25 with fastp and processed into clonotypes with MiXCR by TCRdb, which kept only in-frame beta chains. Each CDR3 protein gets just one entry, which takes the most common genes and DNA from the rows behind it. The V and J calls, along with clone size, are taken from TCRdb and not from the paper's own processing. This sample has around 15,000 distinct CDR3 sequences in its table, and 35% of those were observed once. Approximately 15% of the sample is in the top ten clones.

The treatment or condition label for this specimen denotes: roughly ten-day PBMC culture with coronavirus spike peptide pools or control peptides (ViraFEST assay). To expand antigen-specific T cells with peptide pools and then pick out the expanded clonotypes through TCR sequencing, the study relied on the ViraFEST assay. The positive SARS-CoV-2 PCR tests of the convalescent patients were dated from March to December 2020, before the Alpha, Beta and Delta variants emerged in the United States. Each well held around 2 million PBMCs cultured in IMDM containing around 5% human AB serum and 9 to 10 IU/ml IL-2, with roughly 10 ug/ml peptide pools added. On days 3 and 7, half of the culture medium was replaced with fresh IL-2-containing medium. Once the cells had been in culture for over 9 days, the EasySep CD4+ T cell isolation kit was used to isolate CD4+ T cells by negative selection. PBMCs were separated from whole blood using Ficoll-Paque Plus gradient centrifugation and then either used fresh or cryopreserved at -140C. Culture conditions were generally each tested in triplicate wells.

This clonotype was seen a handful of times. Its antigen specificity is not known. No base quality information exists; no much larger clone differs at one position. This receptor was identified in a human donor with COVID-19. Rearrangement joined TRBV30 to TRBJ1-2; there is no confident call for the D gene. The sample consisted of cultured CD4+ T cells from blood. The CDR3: CAWSPREYGYTF. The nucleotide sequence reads TGTGCCTGGAGTCCCCGGGAATACGGCTACACCTTC.